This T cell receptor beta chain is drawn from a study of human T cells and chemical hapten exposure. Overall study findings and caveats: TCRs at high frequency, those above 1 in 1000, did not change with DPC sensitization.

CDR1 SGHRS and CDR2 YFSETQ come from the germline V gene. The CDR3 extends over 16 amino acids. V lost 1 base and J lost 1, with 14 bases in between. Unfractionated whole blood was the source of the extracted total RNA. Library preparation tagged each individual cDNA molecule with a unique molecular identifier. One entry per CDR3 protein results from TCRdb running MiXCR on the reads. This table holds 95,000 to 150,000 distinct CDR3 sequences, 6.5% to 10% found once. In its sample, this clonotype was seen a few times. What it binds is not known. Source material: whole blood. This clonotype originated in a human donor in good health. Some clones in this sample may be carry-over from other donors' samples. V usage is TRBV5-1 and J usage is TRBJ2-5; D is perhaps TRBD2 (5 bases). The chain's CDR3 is CASSLTLAIVQETQYF. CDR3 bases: TGCGCCAGCAGCTTGACCCTAGCAATAGTCCAAGAGACCCAGTACTTC. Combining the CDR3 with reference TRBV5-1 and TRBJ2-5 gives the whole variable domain KAGVTQTPRYLIKTRGQQVTLSCSPISGHRSVSWYQQTPGQGLQFLFEYFSETQRNKGNFPGRFSGRQFSNSRSEMNVSTLELGDSALYLCASSLTLAIVQETQYFGPGTRLLVL.